This T cell receptor beta chain was sequenced for a study of CD8+ T cells in alopecia areata. TCR sequencing used cDNA made by reverse transcription of extracted RNA. Profiled with immunoSEQ multiplex PCR; TCRdb holds only in-frame clones, not every one. The profile shows hundreds of thousands of clones, 30% to 40% of them singletons. Treatment defined: oral pan-JAK inhibitor, 5-10 mg twice daily. Remarks on this clone: Its matching antigen is unknown.

Study-level results: Clonality in the scalp and expanded CD8+ clones ranked among the top 100 were significantly decreased by tofacitinib. There were many expanded lesional clones persisting in scalp and blood during tofacitinib.

The clonotype was recovered from a human donor with alopecia areata. The input for sequencing was CD4+ T cells sorted from blood, taken between weeks 30 and 35, from a patient treated with tofacitinib.

CDR3 bases: TGTGCCAGCAGCTCGACAGGGACCTATAATTCACCCCTCCACTTT. Translated: CASSSTGTYNSPLHF. The chain links TRBV7-3 to TRBJ1-6; TRBD1 matches 7 bases. Germline CDR1 SGHTA, CDR2 FQGTGA. This CDR3 spans 15 amino acids. The junction had 2 bases not matched to a gene; V was cut back by 4 bases and J by 2 bases.